The rows below give T cell receptor beta chains drawn from one sample of a study of blood T cell repertoires in COVID-19. Data came from immunoSEQ multiplex PCR; TCRdb stores just in-frame clones and leaves some out. The data contain 85,000 to 110,000 clones, roughly 84% of them singletons. Sequenced sample: peripheral blood. All receptors come from a human donor in a cohort sampled during active COVID-19. Each CDR3 is given with its conserved first and last residue. Fields, in order: clone size, J gene, V gene, D gene, CDR3 protein, CDR3 DNA. The D gene is left open where the match is weak. Clone size is not always given. Where it is, it says once, few, many or a class for expanded clones.

clone_size: NA; j_call: TRBJ2-4; v_call: TRBV11-2; d_call: TRBD2; cdr3_aa: CASSLAGLALAKNIQYF; cdr3_nt: TGTGCCAGCAGCTTAGCGGGACTAGCGTTAGCCAAAAACATTCAGTACTTC
clone_size: NA; j_call: TRBJ2-1; v_call: TRBV12-5; d_call: NA; cdr3_aa: CASGLAPKLVHEQFF; cdr3_nt: TGTGCTAGTGGTTTGGCCCCCAAACTCGTCCATGAGCAGTTCTTC
clone_size: NA; j_call: TRBJ1-6; v_call: TRBV7-2; d_call: TRBD1; cdr3_aa: CASSQNRGSISPLHF; cdr3_nt: TGTGCCAGCAGCCAAAACAGGGGGTCCATTTCACCCCTCCACTTT
clone_size: NA; j_call: TRBJ2-3; v_call: TRBV21-1; d_call: NA; cdr3_aa: CASSKAGIASDTQYF; cdr3_nt: TGTGCCAGCAGCAAAGCCGGGATAGCCTCTGATACGCAGTATTTT
clone_size: NA; j_call: TRBJ1-1; v_call: TRBV4-1; d_call: TRBD1; cdr3_aa: CASSPLDRVNVRTEAFF; cdr3_nt: TGCGCCAGCAGCCCCCTGGACAGGGTTAATGTTCGGACTGAAGCTTTCTTT
clone_size: NA; j_call: TRBJ2-7; v_call: TRBV29-1; d_call: TRBD2; cdr3_aa: CSVGGLAGATYEQYF; cdr3_nt: TGCAGCGTGGGGGGACTAGCGGGGGCAACCTACGAGCAGTACTTC
clone_size: NA; j_call: TRBJ1-5; v_call: TRBV5-6; d_call: TRBD1; cdr3_aa: CASSLGGLRTGDPQHF; cdr3_nt: TGTGCCAGCAGCTTGGGCGGGCTACGGACAGGGGATCCCCAGCATTTT
clone_size: NA; j_call: TRBJ1-2; v_call: TRBV10-3; d_call: TRBD1; cdr3_aa: CAIRGQGNYGYTF; cdr3_nt: TGTGCCATCAGGGGACAGGGGAACTATGGCTACACCTTC
clone_size: NA; j_call: TRBJ2-3; v_call: TRBV7-2; d_call: NA; cdr3_aa: CASSFRRGLPDTQYF; cdr3_nt: TGTGCCAGCAGCTTCCGTAGGGGTTTGCCAGATACGCAGTATTTT
clone_size: NA; j_call: TRBJ2-5; v_call: TRBV7-8; d_call: TRBD2; cdr3_aa: CASSFSSGGASLTQYF; cdr3_nt: TGTGCCAGCAGCTTCTCTAGCGGGGGGGCCTCCCTTACCCAGTACTTC
clone_size: NA; j_call: TRBJ1-2; v_call: TRBV3-1/TRBV3-2; d_call: TRBD1; cdr3_aa: CASSHLQGEGDGYTF; cdr3_nt: TGTGCCAGCAGCCACCTACAGGGGGAAGGGGATGGCTACACCTTC
clone_size: NA; j_call: TRBJ1-1; v_call: TRBV30; d_call: NA; cdr3_aa: CAWSGRGGTEAFF; cdr3_nt: TGTGCCTGGAGCGGGAGGGGGGGCACTGAAGCTTTCTTT
clone_size: few; j_call: TRBJ2-2; v_call: TRBV5-4; d_call: NA; cdr3_aa: CASSERVGELFF; cdr3_nt: TGTGCCAGCAGCGAGCGGGTCGGGGAGCTGTTTTTT
clone_size: NA; j_call: TRBJ2-2; v_call: TRBV11-3; d_call: TRBD2; cdr3_aa: CASGERGGTGELFF; cdr3_nt: TGTGCCAGCGGCGAGCGGGGGGGGACCGGGGAGCTGTTTTTT